By share, the clone carrying this T cell receptor beta chain ranks as medium-sized. What it binds is not known. The entry originates in a study of spatial heterogeneity in lung cancer. For the study at large: Fewer alpha-chain than beta-chain sequences were consistently detected.

TCRdb analysed the 5' RACE reads with MiXCR anew, one entry per CDR3 protein. The data contain 8,700 or so distinct CDR3 sequences, 14% of them singletons. Overall study findings and caveats: The study found that expanded intratumoral alpha and beta TCR counts tracked tumor mutation counts.

Time point denoted: sample taken at primary tumor resection. Sequencing covered unsorted whole RNA taken from tumor, nontumor lung or frozen PBMC. The CDR3 loop spans 15 amino acids. J lost 0 bases, V lost 8 bases, and 10 bases had no gene match. The germline gives CDR1 MDHEN, CDR2 SYDVKM. This chain links TRBV28 with TRBJ2-7; 7 bases match TRBD2. The sample consisted of lung tumor tissue, taken at surgery. The TCR sequence derives from a male donor with early-stage non-small cell lung cancer. CDR3 DNA: TGTGCCAGCCACACCACTAGCGCCCACTCCTACGAGCAGTACTTC. This gives the protein CASHTTSAHSYEQYF.